The 21 T cell receptor beta chains below were found in one sample sequenced in a study of cytomegalovirus exposure and HLA in healthy donors. PCR involved 60 Vbeta and 13 Jbeta primers. The assay was immunoSEQ multiplex PCR, and TCRdb's table has in-frame clones only and misses some. Of about 98,000 clones in the sample, under 70% are singletons; the top ten hold 2.5%. The sequencing sample was made of PBMCs. The receptor set was obtained from a middle-aged man in good health and CMV-seronegative.

The chain has TRBV21-1 and TRBJ2-1; the table assigns TRBD2, which was not confirmed against the DNA. TRBV21-1 counts as a pseudogene. This CDR3 has 20 amino acids. The CDR3 sequence is CASSKAVPGESDGVYNEQFF. The CDR3 nucleotides are TGTGCCAGCAGCAAAGCGGTGCCGGGAGAGTCGGACGGGGTCTACAATGAGCAGTTCTTC.

The DNA for the CDR3 is TGCGCCAGCAGCTTGGGATCGAGCTCCTATAATTCACCCCTCCACTTT. This encodes CASSLGSSSYNSPLHF. This chain uses TRBV5-1 with TRBJ1-6, with unresolved D. The V gene lost 0 bases and the J gene lost 0 bases, with 7 bases spanning the gap. CDR3 length equals 16 residues. The germline V gene has CDR1 SGHRS and CDR2 YFSETQ.

This clone was seen at least ten times. CDR3 DNA: TGTGCCAGCAAAAGAGTCCGCTATGGCTACACCTTC. Its translation: CASKRVRYGYTF. The chain carries TRBV6-1 and TRBJ1-2; D gene uncertain. The CDR3 runs to 12 residues. Trimming removed 7 bases at V and 4 bases at J, with 10 bases between. Germline V gives CDR1 MNHNS, CDR2 SASEGT.

The genes are TRBV4-2 and TRBJ2-7, with a possible D match to TRBD1 (6 bases). CDR1 is LGHNA, CDR2 YNFKEQ, per germline. V was trimmed by 0 bases and J by 2 bases, leaving 11 bases between them. CDR3 length: 15 amino acids. The CDR3 protein is CASSQEFRGPYEQYF. For the CDR3, the DNA is TGTGCCAGCAGCCAAGAGTTCAGGGGTCCCTACGAGCAGTACTTC.

This chain joins TRBV29-1 and TRBJ1-2; 10 bases fit TRBD1. V gave up 5 bases and J gave up 8 bases; unmatched junction bases: 17. CDR3 length equals 16 residues. Germline assignment: CDR1 SQVTM and CDR2 ANQGSEA. CDR3 coding DNA: TGCAGCGTTCCCCCACCAAAACGGACAGGGGGGGGCGGCTACACCTTC. This encodes CSVPPPKRTGGGGYTF.

This chain links TRBV28 with TRBJ1-3; TRBD1 might be the D (6 bases). There are 16 residues in the CDR3. Trimming shortened V by 4 bases and J by 5 bases, and 18 bases separated the two germline ends. In germline, CDR1 is MDHEN, CDR2 SYDVKM. The CDR3 DNA reads TGTGCCAGCAGTTCCGCCCACAGGGCTGTAAGAAACACCATATATTTT. This encodes CASSSAHRAVRNTIYF.

The gene calls are TRBV2 and TRBJ1-1; D possibly corresponds to TRBD1 (5 bases). Trimming took off 7 bases at V and 2 bases at J, with 14 bases between the two ends. The germline gives CDR1 SNHLY, CDR2 FYNNEI. This CDR3 region has 14 residues. The CDR3 loop is CASIPDRRNTEAFF. As DNA, the CDR3 is TGTGCCAGCATTCCCGACAGACGTAACACTGAAGCTTTCTTT.

The gene calls are TRBV28 and TRBJ1-5, with a tentative D call TRBD1 (6 bases). Between the trimmed V and J ends, which lost 6 bases and 2 bases, there was a span of 17 bases. CDR1 MDHEN and CDR2 SYDVKM come from the germline V gene. This CDR3 comprises 16 residues. In DNA, the CDR3 is TGTGCCAGCAGAGGACACTGGAGGACAGGCAATCAGCCCCAGCATTTT. This codes for CASRGHWRTGNQPQHF.

This clone has more than one count but fewer than ten. V and J are TRBV5-8 and TRBJ1-1; a possible D gene is TRBD1 (5 bases). CDR1 SGHTS and CDR2 YDEGEE come from the germline V gene. V was pared by 2 bases and J by 6 bases, with 11 bases between. The CDR3 spans 13 residues. CDR3 DNA sequence: TGTGCCAGCAGCTTTTTTGGGGGGTCTGAAGCTTTCTTT. Amino acid sequence: CASSFFGGSEAFF.

The chain carries TRBV29-1 and TRBJ2-1, with D maybe TRBD2 (8 bases). The CDR3 covers 17 residues. The V end was cut by 4 bases, the J end by 3 bases, with 22 bases between. Germline-derived CDR1 and CDR2 are SQVTM and ANQGSEA. The CDR3 nucleotides read TGCAGCGTTGCGGGAGGGGGCGAAGCGGGATTCTACAATGAGCAGTTCTTC. This encodes CSVAGGGEAGFYNEQFF.

The chain couples TRBV10-1 to TRBJ2-2; D is possibly TRBD2 (5 bases). CDR3 length: 16 amino acids. Trimming removed 8 bases at V and 4 bases at J, with 20 bases between. Germline CDR1 is WNHNN and CDR2 is SYGVQD (reference sequence). CDR3 nucleotide sequence: TGCGCCAGCTCCTCAGTGGCCCTAGCCTCCACCGGGGAGCTGTTTTTT. Its translation: CASSSVALASTGELFF.

Only a few counts were recorded for this clone. This chain links TRBV5-1 with TRBJ2-5; 8 bases line up with TRBD1. The length of the CDR3 is 14 residues. Germline CDR1 SGHRS, CDR2 YFSETQ. V shed 4 bases and J 6 bases; nucleotides not matched to a gene: 8. CDR3: CASSQQGASKTQYF. DNA of the CDR3: TGCGCCAGCAGCCAGCAGGGGGCTTCGAAGACCCAGTACTTC.

V usage is TRBV10-1 and J usage is TRBJ1-1; D ambiguous. With 7 bases removed from V and 1 base from J, the gap between germline ends came to 10 bases. CDR3 length: 13 residues. Germline V CDR1 and CDR2: WNHNN, SYGVQD (reference sequence). CDR3 sequence: CASTENSNTEAFF. The CDR3 bases are TGCGCCAGCACCGAAAACTCGAACACTGAAGCTTTCTTT.

This chain links TRBV6-5 with TRBJ2-2; possibly TRBD2 for D (7 bases). V was shortened by 0 bases and J by 4 bases, with 12 bases between the two germline ends. CDR1 is MNHEY and CDR2 is SVGAGI in the germline V gene. The CDR3 covers 16 residues. The DNA for the CDR3 is TGTGCCAGCAGTTACTCGGGGGGGCGCCCCACCGGGGAGCTGTTTTTT. Translating gives CASSYSGGRPTGELFF.

V and J are TRBV5-6 and TRBJ2-7; TRBD1 matches 7 bases. The CDR3 spans 14 residues. Germline V gene lookup returns CDR1 SGHDT and CDR2 YYEEEE. The ends lost 1 base at V and 0 bases at J; junction bases unmatched: 1. CDR3 residues: CASSLWDSSYEQYF. CDR3 in DNA: TGTGCCAGCAGCTTGTGGGACAGCTCCTACGAGCAGTACTTC.

This clone is a singleton in its sample. CDR3 sequence: CSVDSREDYGYTF. The CDR3 region has the DNA TGCAGCGTTGACTCCAGGGAGGACTATGGCTACACCTTC. The J gene is TRBJ1-2, the V gene TRBV29-1, with D maybe TRBD1 (5 bases). The ends were cut back, 3 bases at V and 3 bases at J, with 11 bases in the middle. Germline assignment: CDR1 SQVTM and CDR2 ANQGSEA. This CDR3 region has 13 residues.

The chain joins TRBV14 to TRBJ2-2; a weak D match, TRBD1 (6 bases). CDR3 size: 14 residues. CDR1 is SGHDN and CDR2 is FVKESK in the germline V gene. The V gene lost 4 bases and the J gene lost 15 bases, with 21 bases spanning the gap. The CDR3 reads CASSPPQTGRKLFF. The CDR3 coding sequence is TGTGCCAGCAGCCCTCCCCAGACAGGAAGAAAGTTGTTTTTT.

This chain links TRBV6-6 with TRBJ2-1; TRBD1 agrees at 9 bases. The length of the CDR3 is 14 residues. The ends lost 7 bases at V and 6 bases at J; junction bases unmatched: 7. CDR1 and CDR2 (germline): MNHNY, SVGAGI (reference sequence). CDR3 bases: TGTGCCAGCAAAAAGGGGACAGGGTCCAATGAGCAGTTCTTC. Protein sequence: CASKKGTGSNEQFF.

This clone has just a few counts. CDR3 residues: CASSEEDFTGGYTF. In DNA, the CDR3 is TGTGCCAGCAGTGAAGAAGATTTTACGGGAGGCTACACCTTC. The chain carries TRBV2 and TRBJ1-2; D is unclear. Germline V gene data show CDR1 as SNHLY and CDR2 as FYNNEI. The V gene lost 1 base and the J gene lost 8 bases, with 14 bases spanning the gap. The CDR3 contains 14 residues.

This chain links TRBV7-2 with TRBJ2-7, with 9 bases that match TRBD2. The CDR3 contains 16 residues. Trimming took 5 bases from V and 6 from J; bases not matched to a gene: 14. Per germline, CDR1 SGHTA and CDR2 FQGNSA. CDR3 sequence (DNA): TGTGCCAGCAGCCCGAGCGGGGGGCTCCTCTCGAGCGAGCAGTACTTC. Translation gives CASSPSGGLLSSEQYF.

This chain connects TRBV19 to TRBJ2-3; 13 nucleotides agree with TRBD2. The CDR3 spans 15 residues. Germline V CDR1 and CDR2: LNHDA, SQIVND (reference sequence). With 5 bases clipped from V and 4 bases from J, the junction kept 3 bases outside the gene matches. The DNA of the CDR3 is TGTGCCAGTAGTTTACTAGCGGGAGGGCCAGATACGCAGTATTTT. Amino acids: CASSLLAGGPDTQYF.